This T cell receptor (beta chain) comes out of a study of early T cells in non-severe SARS-CoV-2 infection. Turning to the study itself: Unpaired chains resulted from sequencing bulk RNA of unsorted whole blood. Study results and limitations: Anti-spike CD8 responses were favored by VDJdb matching, which missed private and CD4 specificities.

The germline CDR1 and CDR2 sequences are GTSNPN and SVGIG (reference sequence). The CDR3 contains 12 residues. V gave up 3 bases and J gave up 3 bases, with 8 bases separating them. Molecules of cDNA were individually given unique molecular identifiers that were attached to them. One entry per CDR3 protein results from TCRdb running MiXCR on the 5' RACE reads. The sample gives under 40,000 distinct CDR3 sequences, roughly 5.7% of which show up once; 5.5% to 6% is in the top ten. This clonotype has a count of ten or more. Its antigen is currently unknown. Sequences were obtained from whole blood. The receptor's source is an adult who was a healthcare worker with PCR-confirmed SARS-CoV-2 infection or an uninfected control (not recorded which). The V gene is TRBV30, the J gene TRBJ1-1; D remains unclear. The CDR3 region is CAWSRRDTEAFF. The CDR3 coding sequence is TGTGCCTGGAGCAGGAGGGACACTGAAGCTTTCTTT.